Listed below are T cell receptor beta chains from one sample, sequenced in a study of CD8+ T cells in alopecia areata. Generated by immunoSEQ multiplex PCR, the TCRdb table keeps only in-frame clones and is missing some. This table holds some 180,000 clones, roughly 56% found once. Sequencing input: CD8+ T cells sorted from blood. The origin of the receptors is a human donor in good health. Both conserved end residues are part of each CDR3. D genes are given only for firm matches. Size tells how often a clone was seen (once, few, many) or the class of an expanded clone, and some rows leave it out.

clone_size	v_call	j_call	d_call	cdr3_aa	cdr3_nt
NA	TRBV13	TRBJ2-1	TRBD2	CASSLFSGVREQFF	TGTGCCAGCAGCTTATTTAGCGGGGTAAGAGAGCAGTTCTTC
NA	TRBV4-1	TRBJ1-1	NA	CASSLPLNPFLPEAFF	TGCGCCAGCAGCCTACCGCTCAACCCTTTTCTCCCTGAAGCTTTCTTT
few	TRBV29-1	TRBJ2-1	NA	CSVEDPSASSYNEQFF	TGCAGCGTTGAAGACCCCTCAGCCAGCTCCTACAATGAGCAGTTCTTC
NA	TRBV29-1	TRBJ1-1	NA	CSVMRGGTEAFF	TGCAGCGTAATGAGGGGAGGGACTGAAGCTTTCTTT
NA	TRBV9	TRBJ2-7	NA	CASSSGYEQYF	TGTGCCAGCAGCTCGGGGTACGAGCAGTACTTC
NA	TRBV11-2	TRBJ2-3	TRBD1	CASSFRDRDTDTQYF	TGTGCCAGCAGCTTCCGGGACAGGGACACAGATACGCAGTATTTT
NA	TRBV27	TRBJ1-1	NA	CASSSRGGRAEAFF	TGTGCCAGCAGTTCTCGCGGGGGGCGGGCTGAAGCTTTCTTT
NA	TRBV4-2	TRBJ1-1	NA	CASRFGLQVNTEAFF	TGTGCCAGCAGGTTTGGCTTACAAGTGAACACTGAAGCTTTCTTT
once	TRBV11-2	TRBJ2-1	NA	CASSSAGPLRNEQFF	TGTGCCAGCAGCTCGGCCGGGCCCCTTCGCAATGAGCAGTTCTTC
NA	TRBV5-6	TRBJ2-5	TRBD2	CASRATVGLAGESQETQYF	TGTGCCAGCAGGGCTACGGTCGGACTAGCGGGGGAGTCCCAAGAGACCCAGTACTTC
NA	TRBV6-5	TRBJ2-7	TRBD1	CASSYTWDRGTYEQYF	TGTGCCAGCAGTTACACCTGGGACAGGGGAACCTACGAGCAGTACTTC
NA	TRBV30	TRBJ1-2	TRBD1	CAWILLGGGGGGYTF	TGTGCCTGGATCCTCCTCGGGGGAGGGGGCGGTGGCTACACCTTC
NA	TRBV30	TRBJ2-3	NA	CAWNRATDTQYF	TGTGCCTGGAATCGGGCCACAGATACGCAGTATTTT
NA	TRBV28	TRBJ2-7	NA	CASRGYEQYF	TGTGCCAGCAGGGGCTATGAGCAGTACTTC
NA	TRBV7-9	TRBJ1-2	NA	CASSPAVNYGYTF	TGTGCCAGCAGCCCAGCCGTTAACTATGGCTACACCTTC
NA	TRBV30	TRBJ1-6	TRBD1	CAWSTTGLYSPLHF	TGTGCCTGGAGTACGACAGGGTTGTATTCACCCCTCCACTTT
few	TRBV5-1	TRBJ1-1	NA	CASSLGGPEAFF	TGCGCCAGCAGCTTGGGTGGTCCTGAAGCTTTCTTT